Below, one T cell receptor beta chain is given with its context. The antigen remains unidentified. This record belongs to a study of T cell repertoires in cytomegalovirus infection. Overall study: CMV epitopes in the study were HLA-C-restricted (recently identified) and HLA-B-restricted (well studied). Public TCR beta signatures marked donors with CMV infection and the matching HLA. Study results and limitations: The ex vivo response showed dominance by HLA-C-restricted CMV-specific TCR beta clonotypes.

CDR1 SGHVS and CDR2 FNYEAQ come from the germline V gene. The CDR3 contains 15 residues. V lost 4 bases and J lost 4, with 16 bases in between. TCRdb used MiXCR to reprocess the reads, holding one entry per CDR3 protein. The data contain approximately 990,000 distinct CDR3 sequences, 30% to 40% of them singletons. The V gene is TRBV7-6, the J gene TRBJ1-2, with D perhaps TRBD1 (5 bases). The receptor comes from a human donor in good health (CMV status not recorded). Some clones in this sample may be carry-over from other donors' samples. The sample was cultured CD8+ T cells from PBMCs, taken from culture after CMV antigen stimulation. The CDR3 loop reads CASSYGAGDLYGYTF. The CDR3 nucleotides are TGTGCCAGCAGCTACGGGGCTGGCGATCTCTATGGCTACACCTTC.